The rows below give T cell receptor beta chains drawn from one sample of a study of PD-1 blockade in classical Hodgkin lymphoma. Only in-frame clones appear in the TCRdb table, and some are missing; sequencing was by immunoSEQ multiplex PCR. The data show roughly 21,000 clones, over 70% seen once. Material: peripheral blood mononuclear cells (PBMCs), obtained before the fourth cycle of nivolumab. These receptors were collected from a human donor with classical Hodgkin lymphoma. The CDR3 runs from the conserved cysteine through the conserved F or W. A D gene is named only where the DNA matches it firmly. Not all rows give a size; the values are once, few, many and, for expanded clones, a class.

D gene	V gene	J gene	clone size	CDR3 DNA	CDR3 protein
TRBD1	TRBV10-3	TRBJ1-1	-	TGTGCCATCAGTGAGTCGCTGACAGGGTTTCCTGAAGCTTTCTTT	CAISESLTGFPEAFF
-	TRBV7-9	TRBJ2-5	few	TGTGCCAGCAGCTTAGTTAGCACGTACCAAGAGACCCAGTACTTC	CASSLVSTYQETQYF
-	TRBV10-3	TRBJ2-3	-	TGTGCCATCAGTGAGTCCGGGGCCAGAACGCTTTTT	CAISESGARTLF
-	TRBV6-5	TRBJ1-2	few	TGTGCCAGCACGGGAGGGAACTATGGCTACACCTTC	CASTGGNYGYTF
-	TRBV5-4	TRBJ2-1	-	TGTGCCAGCAGCGCGGCCTCCTACAATGAGCAGTTCTTC	CASSAASYNEQFF
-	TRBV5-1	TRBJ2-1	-	TGCGCCAGCAGCTTCGGGGGGCTTAACTACAATGAGCAGTTCTTC	CASSFGGLNYNEQFF
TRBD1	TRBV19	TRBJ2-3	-	TGTGCCAGTAGTATGGGACAGGAGAGCACAGATACGCAGTATTTT	CASSMGQESTDTQYF
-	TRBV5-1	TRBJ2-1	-	TGCGCCAGCAGCTTGCTGTCAGGGGCGAATGAGCAGTTCTTC	CASSLLSGANEQFF
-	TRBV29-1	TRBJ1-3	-	TGCAGCGTTGAAGATGGAGGATCTGGAAACACCATATATTTT	CSVEDGGSGNTIYF
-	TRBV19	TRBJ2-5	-	TGTGCCAGTAGTATACACCTACAAGAGACCCAGTACTTC	CASSIHLQETQYF
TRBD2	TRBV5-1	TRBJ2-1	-	TGCGCCAGCAGCCTGGGAGCGGGAGGCTTCAATGAGCAGTTCTTC	CASSLGAGGFNEQFF
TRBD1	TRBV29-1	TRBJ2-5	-	TGCAGCGCGACAGGGGGCAAGAGCGAGACCCAGTACTTC	CSATGGKSETQYF
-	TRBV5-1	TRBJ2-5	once	TGCGCCAGCAGCGGCGAGACAGTTTTACTTCAAGAGACCCAGTACTTC	CASSGETVLLQETQYF
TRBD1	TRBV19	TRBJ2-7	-	TGTGCCAGTAGTAGTACGAATGGGAGGACAGGGGCCTACGAGCAGTACTTC	CASSSTNGRTGAYEQYF
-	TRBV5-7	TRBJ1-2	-	TGTGCCAGCAGCTTGGTCGGGGCGCTAGAACCAACCTATGGCTACACCTTC	CASSLVGALEPTYGYTF
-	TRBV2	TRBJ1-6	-	TGTGCCAGCAGTGAGCCTTCACCCCTCCACTTT	CASSEPSPLHF